This record looks at one T cell receptor (beta chain) sequence and its context. The data belong to a study of blood T cell repertoires in COVID-19. About the study: PBMCs, B-cell-depleted T cells, or T cells were the source of the cDNA or gDNA that made up the material.

Residents of 24 US areas, aged about 18 to 89 years, made up the participants. Clinical history as reported by participants underpinned cohort assignment. How the authors handled the data: Amplification of reference gene primers provided the estimated nucleated cell counts. Sequencing was performed with immunoSEQ multiplex PCR; in TCRdb, only in-frame clones are kept and a portion is missing. V and J calls and clone size follow that table, whereas D and trimming were derived from the DNA. This sample has roughly 400,000 clones, with about 88% found just once. V was pared by 6 bases and J by 7 bases, with 5 bases of the junction left unmatched. In germline, CDR1 is MRHNA, CDR2 SNTAGT. The CDR3 loop spans 14 amino acids.

The clonotype originates from a woman aged 18-29 years who had been exposed to COVID-19. The specimen was PBMCs or T cells enriched from blood (not recorded which). The chain uses TRBV6-4 and TRBJ1-5, with TRBD1 matching 11 bases. CDR3 DNA sequence: TGTGCCAGCAGCCAGGACAGGGGGCTGCAGCCCCAGCATTTT. This gives the protein CASSQDRGLQPQHF.